These T cell receptor beta chains were read from a single sample in a study of CD8 T cells in Susac syndrome. TCRdb ran MiXCR on the immunoSEQ multiplex PCR reads and lists one entry per CDR3 protein. Of about 150,000 distinct CDR3 sequences in the sample, 95% are singletons; the top ten hold around 0.15%. The source material was CD8+ T cells from PBMCs. The receptors were sampled from a human donor with multiple sclerosis. CDR3s include the opening cysteine and the closing phenylalanine or tryptophan.

cdr3_aa: CASSLAGGGNSPLHF; j_call: TRBJ1-6; v_call: TRBV5-6
cdr3_aa: CASSSERFTGELFF; j_call: TRBJ2-2; v_call: TRBV7-9
cdr3_aa: CASSFKEIMNTEAFF; j_call: TRBJ1-1; v_call: TRBV5-4
cdr3_aa: CSARDVGVHPYNEQFF; j_call: TRBJ2-1; v_call: TRBV20-1
cdr3_aa: CASSEGGGARRAKNIQYF; j_call: TRBJ2-4; v_call: TRBV6-1
cdr3_aa: CASSLEVDLLSPLHF; j_call: TRBJ1-6; v_call: TRBV11-1
cdr3_aa: CAWSGGKWEQYF; j_call: TRBJ2-7; v_call: TRBV30
cdr3_aa: CATGTLYSDTNTEAFF; j_call: TRBJ1-1; v_call: TRBV15
cdr3_aa: CASSQDPTDTEAFF; j_call: TRBJ1-1; v_call: TRBV3-1
cdr3_aa: CASRPGLDYNEQFF; j_call: TRBJ2-1; v_call: TRBV27
cdr3_aa: CASSFGERGSPLHF; j_call: TRBJ1-6; v_call: TRBV7-6
cdr3_aa: CASTYLPGGNEQFF; j_call: TRBJ2-1; v_call: TRBV27
cdr3_aa: CSARVGESDTQYF; j_call: TRBJ2-3; v_call: TRBV20-1
cdr3_aa: CAWSVGSITEAFF; j_call: TRBJ1-1; v_call: TRBV30
cdr3_aa: CASSLGTSGGPFINEQFF; j_call: TRBJ2-1; v_call: TRBV12-3/TRBV12-4
cdr3_aa: CASSPPTDTQYF; j_call: TRBJ2-3; v_call: TRBV18
cdr3_aa: CTNQPPQRRLPRDEQFF; j_call: TRBJ2-1; v_call: TRBV1
cdr3_aa: CASSAGLAGGLHTGELFF; j_call: TRBJ2-2; v_call: TRBV4-1
cdr3_aa: CSVDGVFEQFF; j_call: TRBJ2-1; v_call: TRBV29-1
cdr3_aa: CASSYSSYNEQFF; j_call: TRBJ2-1; v_call: TRBV27
cdr3_aa: CASSFPWRETDTQYF; j_call: TRBJ2-3; v_call: TRBV5-6
cdr3_aa: CAWSAGANYGYTF; j_call: TRBJ1-2; v_call: TRBV30
cdr3_aa: CSASFGRGRVYEQYF; j_call: TRBJ2-7; v_call: TRBV20-1
cdr3_aa: CASGAGGFEQYF; j_call: TRBJ2-7; v_call: TRBV25-1
cdr3_aa: CASSVASDTQYF; j_call: TRBJ2-3; v_call: TRBV9
cdr3_aa: CAGDLGAGNSPLHF; j_call: TRBJ1-6; v_call: TRBV30
cdr3_aa: CASSYSWLRPEGELFF; j_call: TRBJ2-2; v_call: TRBV6-5
cdr3_aa: CASSPAALNTEAFF; j_call: TRBJ1-1; v_call: TRBV18
cdr3_aa: CASSPEQGGNYGYTF; j_call: TRBJ1-2; v_call: TRBV4-2
cdr3_aa: CASSLRSDTQYF; j_call: TRBJ2-3; v_call: TRBV5-4
cdr3_aa: CASRPLSGGAHEQYF; j_call: TRBJ2-7; v_call: TRBV4-1
cdr3_aa: CSDYGGFSYNEQFF; j_call: TRBJ2-1; v_call: TRBV29-1
cdr3_aa: CASSLPQGSGELFF; j_call: TRBJ2-2; v_call: TRBV9
cdr3_aa: CASSPSGGGLANYGYTF; j_call: TRBJ1-2; v_call: TRBV9
cdr3_aa: CSVEGRTGHNEQFF; j_call: TRBJ2-1; v_call: TRBV29-1
cdr3_aa: CAWSFVGGLSDTQYF; j_call: TRBJ2-3; v_call: TRBV30
cdr3_aa: CASSLRDRVGAQYF; j_call: TRBJ2-4; v_call: TRBV6-5
cdr3_aa: CASSHQTQYF; j_call: TRBJ2-5; v_call: TRBV3-1
cdr3_aa: CASSLGGIQPQHF; j_call: TRBJ1-5; v_call: TRBV27
cdr3_aa: CAWSVWGPGQPQHF; j_call: TRBJ1-5; v_call: TRBV30
cdr3_aa: CAWSVGLAYQETQYF; j_call: TRBJ2-5; v_call: TRBV30
cdr3_aa: CASSLVRARDTQYF; j_call: TRBJ2-3; v_call: TRBV13
cdr3_aa: CSARDLRTVYF; j_call: TRBJ2-5; v_call: TRBV20-1
cdr3_aa: CSVQGDNYGYTF; j_call: TRBJ1-2; v_call: TRBV29-1
cdr3_aa: CAWSMTGSTDTQYF; j_call: TRBJ2-3; v_call: TRBV30
cdr3_aa: CASSAGTGFDQYF; j_call: TRBJ2-7; v_call: TRBV5-6
cdr3_aa: CASSLAGRGNTEAFF; j_call: TRBJ1-1; v_call: TRBV5-1
cdr3_aa: CSVVAGLGINEQFF; j_call: TRBJ2-1; v_call: TRBV29-1
cdr3_aa: CSANRKGNTEAFF; j_call: TRBJ1-1; v_call: TRBV20-1
cdr3_aa: CASSNRGFGYGYTF; j_call: TRBJ1-2; v_call: TRBV19
cdr3_aa: CASSPGPAGSQYF; j_call: TRBJ2-5; v_call: TRBV5-6
cdr3_aa: CAWRRGNNYGYTF; j_call: TRBJ1-2; v_call: TRBV30
cdr3_aa: CATQDPNTGELFF; j_call: TRBJ2-2; v_call: TRBV19
cdr3_aa: CSVEGENTGELFF; j_call: TRBJ2-2; v_call: TRBV29-1